This record looks at one T cell receptor beta chain sequence and its context. The primer mix had 60 Vbeta and 13 Jbeta primers. Measured with immunoSEQ multiplex PCR; TCRdb has only the in-frame clones, and not every one. The data show about 160,000 clones, approximately 85% seen once. The data derive from a study of cytomegalovirus exposure and HLA in healthy donors. The length of the CDR3 is 13 residues. V was cut by 3 bases and J by 4 bases, with 9 bases left in between. Per the germline V gene, CDR1 is SNHLY and CDR2 is FYNNEI. The sample was PBMCs. This clonotype was sampled from a man aged 50-60 years in good health and CMV-seropositive. The chain joins TRBV2 to TRBJ2-5; perhaps TRBD1 as D (6 bases). Here the CDR3 DNA reads TGTGCCAGCAGTGAGGGGGCTGGAGAGACCCAGTACTTC. Translating it yields CASSEGAGETQYF. The entire variable domain, with the rest obtained from reference TRBV2 and TRBJ2-5, is as follows: EPEVTQTPSHQVTQMGQEVILRCVPISNHLYFYWYRQILGQKVEFLVSFYNNEISEKSEIFDDQFSVERPDGSNFTLKIRSTKLEDSAMYFCASSEGAGETQYFGPGTRLLVL.